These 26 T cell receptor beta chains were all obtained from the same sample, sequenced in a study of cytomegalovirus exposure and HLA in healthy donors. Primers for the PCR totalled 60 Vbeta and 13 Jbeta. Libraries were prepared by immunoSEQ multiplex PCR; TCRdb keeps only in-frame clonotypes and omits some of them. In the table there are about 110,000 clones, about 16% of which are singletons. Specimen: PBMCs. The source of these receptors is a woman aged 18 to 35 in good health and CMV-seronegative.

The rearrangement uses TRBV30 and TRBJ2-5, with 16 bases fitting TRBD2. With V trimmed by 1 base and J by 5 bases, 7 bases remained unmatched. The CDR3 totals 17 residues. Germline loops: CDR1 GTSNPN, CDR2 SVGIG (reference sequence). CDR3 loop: CAWSEGLAGGGGETQYF. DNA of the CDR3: TGTGCCTGGAGTGAGGGACTAGCGGGAGGGGGAGGGGAGACCCAGTACTTC.

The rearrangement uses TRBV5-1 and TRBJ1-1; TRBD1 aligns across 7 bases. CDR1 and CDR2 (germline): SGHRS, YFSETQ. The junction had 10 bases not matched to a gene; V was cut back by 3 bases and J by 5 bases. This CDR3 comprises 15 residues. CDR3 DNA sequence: TGCGCCAGCAGCTCGTTGACAGGGAGAGGGACTGAAGCTTTCTTT. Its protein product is CASSSLTGRGTEAFF.

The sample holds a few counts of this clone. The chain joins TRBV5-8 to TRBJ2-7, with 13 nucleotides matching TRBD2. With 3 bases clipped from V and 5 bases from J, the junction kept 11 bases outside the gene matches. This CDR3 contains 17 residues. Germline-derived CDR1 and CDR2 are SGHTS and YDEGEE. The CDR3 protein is CASSSRTSGRTRNEQYF. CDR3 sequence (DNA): TGTGCCAGCAGCTCACGGACTAGCGGGAGAACACGGAACGAGCAGTACTTC.

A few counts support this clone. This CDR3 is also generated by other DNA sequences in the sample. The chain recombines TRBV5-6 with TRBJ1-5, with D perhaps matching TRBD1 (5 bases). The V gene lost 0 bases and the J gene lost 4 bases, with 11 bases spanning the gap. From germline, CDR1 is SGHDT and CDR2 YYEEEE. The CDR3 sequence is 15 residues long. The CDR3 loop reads CASSLAGGGNQPQHF. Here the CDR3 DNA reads TGTGCCAGCAGCTTGGCGGGGGGAGGGAATCAGCCCCAGCATTTT. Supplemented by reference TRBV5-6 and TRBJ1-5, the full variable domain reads DAGVTQSPTHLIKTRGQQVTLRCSPKSGHDTVSWYQQALGQGPQFIFQYYEEEERQRGNFPDRFSGHQFPNYSSELNVNALLLGDSALYLCASSLAGGGNQPQHFGDGTRLSIL.

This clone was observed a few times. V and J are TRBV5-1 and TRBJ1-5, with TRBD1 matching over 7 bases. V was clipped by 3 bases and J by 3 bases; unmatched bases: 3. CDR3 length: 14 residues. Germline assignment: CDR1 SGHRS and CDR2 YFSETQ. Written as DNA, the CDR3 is TGCGCCAGCAGCTCAGGGACAGACAATCAGCCCCAGCATTTT. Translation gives CASSSGTDNQPQHF.

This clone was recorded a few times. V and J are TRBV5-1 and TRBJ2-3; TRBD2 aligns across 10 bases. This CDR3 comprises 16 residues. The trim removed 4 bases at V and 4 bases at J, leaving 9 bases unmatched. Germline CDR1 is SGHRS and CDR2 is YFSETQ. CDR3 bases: TGCGCCAGCAGCCGCCAAACTAGCGGGAATCCAGATACGCAGTATTTT. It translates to CASSRQTSGNPDTQYF. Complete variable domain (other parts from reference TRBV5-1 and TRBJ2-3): KAGVTQTPRYLIKTRGQQVTLSCSPISGHRSVSWYQQTPGQGLQFLFEYFSETQRNKGNFPGRFSGRQFSNSRSEMNVSTLELGDSALYLCASSRQTSGNPDTQYFGPGTRLTVL.

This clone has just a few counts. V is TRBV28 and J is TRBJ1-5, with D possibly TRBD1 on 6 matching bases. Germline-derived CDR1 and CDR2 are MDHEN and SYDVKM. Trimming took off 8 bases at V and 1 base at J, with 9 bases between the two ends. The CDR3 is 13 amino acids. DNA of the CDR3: TGTGCCAGCCAAGACAGGAGCAATCAGCCCCAGCATTTT. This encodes CASQDRSNQPQHF.

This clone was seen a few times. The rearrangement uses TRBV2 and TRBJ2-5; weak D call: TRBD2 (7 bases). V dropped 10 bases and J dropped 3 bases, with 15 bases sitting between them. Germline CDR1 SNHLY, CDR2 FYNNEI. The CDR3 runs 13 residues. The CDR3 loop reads CAIGGRGKETQYF. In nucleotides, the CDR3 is TGTGCCATCGGGGGGCGGGGGAAAGAGACCCAGTACTTC.

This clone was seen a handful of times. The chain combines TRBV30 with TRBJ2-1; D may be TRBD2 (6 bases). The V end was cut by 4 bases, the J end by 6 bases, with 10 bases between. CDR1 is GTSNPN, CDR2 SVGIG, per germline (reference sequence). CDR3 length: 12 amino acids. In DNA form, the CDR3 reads TGTGCCTGGATGGAGGGGTCCAATGAGCAGTTCTTC. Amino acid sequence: CAWMEGSNEQFF.

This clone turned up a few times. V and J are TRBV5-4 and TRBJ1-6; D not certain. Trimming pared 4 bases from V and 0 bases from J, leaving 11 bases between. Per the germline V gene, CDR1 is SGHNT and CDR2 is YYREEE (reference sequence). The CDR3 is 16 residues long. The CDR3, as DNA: TGTGCCAGCAGCCGAGCAGGCAGCTCCTATAATTCACCCCTCCACTTT. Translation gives CASSRAGSSYNSPLHF.

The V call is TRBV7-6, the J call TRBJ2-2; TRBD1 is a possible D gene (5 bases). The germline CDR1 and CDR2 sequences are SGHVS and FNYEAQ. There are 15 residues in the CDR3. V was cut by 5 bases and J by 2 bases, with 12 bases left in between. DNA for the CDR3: TGTGCCAGCAGCCCCCGCGACAGTAACACCGGGGAGCTGTTTTTT. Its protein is CASSPRDSNTGELFF.

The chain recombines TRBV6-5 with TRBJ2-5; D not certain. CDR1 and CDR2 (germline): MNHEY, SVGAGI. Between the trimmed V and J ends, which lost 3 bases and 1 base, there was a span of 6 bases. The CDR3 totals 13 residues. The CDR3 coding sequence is TGTGCCAGCAGTTATGGCAGCCAAGAGACCCAGTACTTC. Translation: CASSYGSQETQYF.

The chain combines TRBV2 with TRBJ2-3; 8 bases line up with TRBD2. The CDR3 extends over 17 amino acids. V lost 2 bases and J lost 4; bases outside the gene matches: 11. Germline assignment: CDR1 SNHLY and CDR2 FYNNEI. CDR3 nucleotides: TGTGCCAGCAGTGAATCCCCCCCGGGAGGGCCCCCAGATACGCAGTATTTT. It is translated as CASSESPPGGPPDTQYF.

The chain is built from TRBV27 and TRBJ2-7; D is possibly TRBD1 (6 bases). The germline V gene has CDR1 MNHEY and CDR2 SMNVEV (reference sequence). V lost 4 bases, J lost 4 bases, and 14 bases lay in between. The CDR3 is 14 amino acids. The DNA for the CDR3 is TGTGCCAGCAGTTCGCTAGGGGGTAGGTACGAGCAGTACTTC. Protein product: CASSSLGGRYEQYF.

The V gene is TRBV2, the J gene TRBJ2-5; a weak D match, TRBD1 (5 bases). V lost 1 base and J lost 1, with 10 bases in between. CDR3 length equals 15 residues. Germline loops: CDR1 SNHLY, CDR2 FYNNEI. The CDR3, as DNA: TGTGCCAGCAGTGAAGGTGCGACAGCCCAAGAGACCCAGTACTTC. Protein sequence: CASSEGATAQETQYF.

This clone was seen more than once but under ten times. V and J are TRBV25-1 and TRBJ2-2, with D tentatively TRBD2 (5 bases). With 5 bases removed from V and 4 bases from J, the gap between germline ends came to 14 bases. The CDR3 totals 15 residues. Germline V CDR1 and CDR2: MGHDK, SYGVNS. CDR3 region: CASSPSGSGTGELFF. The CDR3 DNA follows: TGTGCCAGCAGTCCGAGCGGCTCGGGCACCGGGGAGCTGTTTTTT.

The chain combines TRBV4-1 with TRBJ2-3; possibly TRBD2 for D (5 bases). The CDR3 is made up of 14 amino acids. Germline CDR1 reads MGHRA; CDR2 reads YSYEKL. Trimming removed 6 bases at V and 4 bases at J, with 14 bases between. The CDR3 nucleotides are TGCGCCAGCAGAATGGCTCCGGGATCAGATACGCAGTATTTT. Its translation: CASRMAPGSDTQYF.

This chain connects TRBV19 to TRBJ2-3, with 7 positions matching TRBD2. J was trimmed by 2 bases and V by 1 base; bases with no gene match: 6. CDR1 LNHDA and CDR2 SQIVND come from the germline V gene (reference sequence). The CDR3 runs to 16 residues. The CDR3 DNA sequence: TGTGCCAGTAGTATAGGGGCCAGCGGGACCACAGATACGCAGTATTTT. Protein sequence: CASSIGASGTTDTQYF.

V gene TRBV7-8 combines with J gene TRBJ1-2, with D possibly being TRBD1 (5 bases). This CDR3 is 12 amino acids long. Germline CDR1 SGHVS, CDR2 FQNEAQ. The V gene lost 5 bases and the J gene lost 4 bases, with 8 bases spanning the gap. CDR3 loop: CASSPGAYGYTF. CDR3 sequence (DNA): TGTGCCAGCAGCCCTGGGGCCTATGGCTACACCTTC.

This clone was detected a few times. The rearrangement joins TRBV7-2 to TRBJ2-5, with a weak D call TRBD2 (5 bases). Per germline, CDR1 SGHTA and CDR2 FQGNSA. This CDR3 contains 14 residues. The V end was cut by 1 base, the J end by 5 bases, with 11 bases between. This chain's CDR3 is CASSLGTAIETQYF. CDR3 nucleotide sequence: TGTGCCAGCAGCTTAGGGACTGCAATTGAGACCCAGTACTTC.

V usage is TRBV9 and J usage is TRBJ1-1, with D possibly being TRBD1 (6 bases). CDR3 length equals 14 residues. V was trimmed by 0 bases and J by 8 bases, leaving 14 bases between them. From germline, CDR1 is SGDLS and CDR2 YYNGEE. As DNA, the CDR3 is TGTGCCAGCAGCGTAGGGGGGTCCCAGGGGGAAGCTTTCTTT. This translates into CASSVGGSQGEAFF.

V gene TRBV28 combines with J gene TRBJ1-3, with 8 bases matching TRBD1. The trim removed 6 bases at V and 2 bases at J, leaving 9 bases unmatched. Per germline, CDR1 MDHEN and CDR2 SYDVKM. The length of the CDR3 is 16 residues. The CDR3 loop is CASSPHPRGPGNTIYF. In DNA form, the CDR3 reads TGTGCCAGCAGCCCCCACCCCAGGGGGCCTGGAAACACCATATATTTT.

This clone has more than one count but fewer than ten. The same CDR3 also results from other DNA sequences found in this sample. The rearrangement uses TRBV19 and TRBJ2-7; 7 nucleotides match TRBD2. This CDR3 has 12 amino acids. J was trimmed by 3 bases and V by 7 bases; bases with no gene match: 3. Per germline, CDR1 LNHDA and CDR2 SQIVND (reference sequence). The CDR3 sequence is CASKGGNYEQYF. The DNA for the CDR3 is TGTGCCAGTAAGGGAGGGAACTACGAGCAGTACTTC.

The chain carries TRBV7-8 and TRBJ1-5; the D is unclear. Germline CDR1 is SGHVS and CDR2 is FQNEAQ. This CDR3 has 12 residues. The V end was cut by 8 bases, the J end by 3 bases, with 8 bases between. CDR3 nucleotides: TGTGCCAGCGGTCACTACAATCAGCCCCAGCATTTT. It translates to CASGHYNQPQHF.

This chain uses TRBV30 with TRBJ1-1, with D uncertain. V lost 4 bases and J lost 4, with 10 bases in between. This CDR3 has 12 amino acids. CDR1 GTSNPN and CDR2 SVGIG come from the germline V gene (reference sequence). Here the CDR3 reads CAWTPRLTEAFF. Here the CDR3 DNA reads TGTGCCTGGACCCCCAGGCTCACTGAAGCTTTCTTT.

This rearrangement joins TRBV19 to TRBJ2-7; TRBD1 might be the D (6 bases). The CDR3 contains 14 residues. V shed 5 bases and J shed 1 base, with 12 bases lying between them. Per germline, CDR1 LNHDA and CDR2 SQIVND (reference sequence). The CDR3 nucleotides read TGTGCCAGTAGTCCGGACAGACAATCCTACGAGCAGTACTTC. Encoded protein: CASSPDRQSYEQYF.